Listed here are 25 T cell receptor beta chains from one sample, sequenced in a study of PD-1 blockade in classical Hodgkin lymphoma. The protocol was immunoSEQ multiplex PCR, while the TCRdb copy is restricted to in-frame clones and leaves out a portion. The sample shows some 22,000 clones, over 70% of them seen only once. After autologous stem cell transplantation all patients relapsed, and prior brentuximab vedotin exposure differed between cohorts. The sequenced sample was peripheral blood mononuclear cells (PBMCs), obtained before the second cycle of nivolumab. Source of these receptors: a human donor with classical Hodgkin lymphoma.

The genes are TRBV10-1 and TRBJ2-7, with D possibly being TRBD1 (6 bases). This CDR3 is 13 amino acids long. Trimming pared 3 bases from V and 5 bases from J, leaving 11 bases between. Germline loops: CDR1 WNHNN, CDR2 SYGVQD (reference sequence). The CDR3 reads CASSDVRGHEQYF. Here the CDR3 DNA reads TGCGCCAGCAGTGATGTCAGGGGCCACGAGCAGTACTTC.

The J gene is TRBJ2-2, the V gene TRBV28; a possible D gene is TRBD1 (6 bases). Between the trimmed V and J ends, which lost 5 bases and 5 bases, there was a span of 15 bases. There are 15 residues in the CDR3. The germline V gene encodes CDR1 MDHEN and CDR2 SYDVKM. CDR3 nucleotide sequence: TGTGCCAGCAGTCTACAGGGAGTCCGGACCGGGGAGCTGTTTTTT. Translation: CASSLQGVRTGELFF.

The gene calls are TRBV11-2 and TRBJ2-1, with D unclear. Germline V lookup: CDR1 SGHAT, CDR2 FQNNGV. V was shortened by 2 bases and J by 3 bases, with 20 bases between the two germline ends. This CDR3 comprises 18 residues. CDR3 sequence reads: CASSLRAPDQLNYNEQFF. As DNA, the CDR3 is TGTGCCAGCAGCTTAAGAGCCCCGGACCAGCTGAACTACAATGAGCAGTTCTTC.

The rearrangement joins TRBV6-1 to TRBJ2-7; tentatively, D is TRBD1 (6 bases). V lost 4 bases, J lost 1 base, and 8 bases lay in between. The CDR3 is 13 residues long. Germline-derived CDR1 and CDR2 are MNHNS and SASEGT. CDR3 in DNA: TGTGCCAGCAGTGTAACAGGGTCCTACGAGCAGTACTTC. This codes for CASSVTGSYEQYF.

The chain couples TRBV7-9 to TRBJ2-3; possibly TRBD1 for D (5 bases). V was trimmed by 5 bases and J by 2 bases, leaving 17 bases between them. The germline gives CDR1 SEHNR, CDR2 FQNEAQ (reference sequence). CDR3 size: 16 residues. The CDR3 region has the DNA TGTGCCAGCAGCCAGGGTGTCACCCAATCCACAGATACGCAGTATTTT. It specifies CASSQGVTQSTDTQYF. Together with reference TRBV7-9 and TRBJ2-3, the CDR3 gives the full variable domain: DTGVSQNPRHKITKRGQNVTFRCDPISEHNRLYWYRQTLGQGPEFLTYFQNEAQLEKSRLLSDRFSAERPKGSFSTLEIQRTEQGDSAMYLCASSQGVTQSTDTQYFGPGTRLTVL.

The chain is built from TRBV28 and TRBJ2-1; no firm D call. The germline V gene has CDR1 MDHEN and CDR2 SYDVKM. The CDR3 totals 11 residues. Deletions cut 4 bases from V and 9 bases from J, with 7 bases between. CDR3 sequence (DNA): TGTGCCAGCAGTTGGAGCCTTGAGCAGTTCTTC. As protein: CASSWSLEQFF.

V and J are TRBV6-5 and TRBJ1-6, with TRBD1 matching 9 bases. The length of the CDR3 is 16 residues. V lost 2 bases and J lost 4; bases outside the gene matches: 3. Germline V CDR1 and CDR2: MNHEY, SVGAGI. CDR3: CASSYPTGGYNSPLHF. The CDR3 coding sequence is TGTGCCAGCAGTTACCCGACAGGGGGATATAATTCACCCCTCCACTTT.

CDR3 DNA sequence: TGTGCCAGCAGGCGGACAGCTACGGACTCCTACGAGCAGTACTTC. The encoded protein is CASRRTATDSYEQYF. This chain connects TRBV6-1 to TRBJ2-7; weak D call: TRBD1 (6 bases). The ends were cut back, 6 bases at V and 0 bases at J, with 15 bases in the middle. The germline V gene encodes CDR1 MNHNS and CDR2 SASEGT. The CDR3 has 15 residues.

J is TRBJ2-4 and V is TRBV6-1; tentatively, D is TRBD1 or TRBD2 (5 bases each). Germline V gives CDR1 MNHNS, CDR2 SASEGT. The length of the CDR3 is 15 residues. Trimming left V 4 bases short and J 7 bases short, with 17 bases between. The CDR3 coding sequence is TGTGCCAGCAGTGCAGGGACCCGGGGAATTAACATTCAGTACTTC. Its protein is CASSAGTRGINIQYF.

V is TRBV7-6 and J is TRBJ2-3; 13 positions agree with TRBD2. Looked up from germline, CDR1 is SGHVS and CDR2 is FNYEAQ. Unmatched junction bases numbered 7, after V lost 6 bases and J lost 4 bases. This CDR3 has 16 residues. CDR3 nucleotide sequence: TGTGCCAGCAGTTACGGACTAGCGGGAGCCTCAGATACGCAGTATTTT. It is translated as CASSYGLAGASDTQYF.

This clone was observed a single time. V usage is TRBV18 and J usage is TRBJ2-5, with a tentative D call TRBD1 (6 bases). CDR3 size: 14 residues. Germline-derived CDR1 and CDR2 are KGHSH and LQKENI. V was pared by 2 bases and J by 4 bases, with 11 bases between. CDR3 DNA: TGTGCCAGCTCACCAAGGGACAACGGAGAGACCCAGTACTTC. Its protein is CASSPRDNGETQYF.

This clone appeared a single time. The V call is TRBV19, the J call TRBJ2-7; 7 bases line up with TRBD1. The CDR3 is made up of 15 amino acids. V was pared by 6 bases and J by 2 bases, with 10 bases of the junction left unmatched. From germline, CDR1 is LNHDA and CDR2 SQIVND (reference sequence). The DNA for the CDR3 is TGTGCCAGTAGCAAAAACGAGGGACAGCCCTACGAGCAGTACTTC. This sequence encodes CASSKNEGQPYEQYF.

This chain uses TRBV19 with TRBJ2-7; D might be TRBD1 (6 bases). This CDR3 region has 14 residues. The ends were cut back, 4 bases at V and 0 bases at J, with 10 bases in the middle. CDR1 is LNHDA, CDR2 SQIVND, per germline (reference sequence). In nucleotides, the CDR3 is TGTGCCAGTAGTAGATGGGACACCTCCTACGAGCAGTACTTC. It is translated as CASSRWDTSYEQYF.

The chain is built from TRBV6-6 and TRBJ2-1; D is uncertain. Trimming removed 5 bases at V and 6 bases at J, with 17 bases between. From germline, CDR1 is MNHNY and CDR2 SVGAGI (reference sequence). CDR3 length: 15 residues. CDR3 residues: CASSLPRQYGNEQFF. The CDR3 region has the DNA TGTGCCAGCAGTCTACCGCGGCAGTATGGCAATGAGCAGTTCTTC.

The V gene is TRBV18, the J gene TRBJ1-1, with 9 bases matching TRBD1. Germline assignment: CDR1 KGHSH and CDR2 LQKENI. The CDR3 is 16 residues long. After removal of 3 bases from V and 1 base from J, the junction contained 6 bases not matched to a gene. The CDR3 region is CASSPTGGGRNTEAFF. CDR3 DNA: TGTGCCAGCTCACCGACAGGGGGAGGGAGGAACACTGAAGCTTTCTTT.

This chain uses TRBV25-1 with TRBJ2-1, with 8 bases aligning to TRBD1. With V trimmed by 3 bases and J by 16 bases, 8 bases remained unmatched. The CDR3 extends over 12 amino acids. The germline V gene has CDR1 MGHDK and CDR2 SYGVNS. CDR3 region: CASSDDRGRRFF. Written as DNA, the CDR3 is TGTGCCAGCAGTGACGACAGGGGCCGACGATTCTTC.

J is TRBJ1-6 and V is TRBV4-1; 11 nucleotides align to TRBD1. J was trimmed by 8 bases and V by 4 bases; bases with no gene match: 1. This CDR3 region has 14 residues. CDR1 and CDR2 from the germline V gene are MGHRA and YSYEKL. The CDR3 region is CASSRTGGDSPLHF. The CDR3 bases are TGCGCCAGCAGCCGGACAGGGGGCGATTCACCCCTCCACTTT.

This clone was counted between two and nine times. The V and J genes are TRBV6-1 and TRBJ2-3; 7 bases map to TRBD1. CDR1 and CDR2 (germline): MNHNS, SASEGT. The CDR3 spans 14 residues. Unmatched junction bases numbered 6, after V lost 7 bases and J lost 2 bases. The CDR3 region has the DNA TGTGCCAGCACCCCGGGACAGTTCACAGATACGCAGTATTTT. This translates into CASTPGQFTDTQYF.

V is TRBV5-4 and J is TRBJ2-4, with D tentatively TRBD2 (5 bases). V gave up 4 bases and J gave up 12 bases, with 17 bases separating them. The CDR3 length is 13 residues. CDR1 is SGHNT and CDR2 is YYREEE in the germline V gene (reference sequence). CDR3 amino acids: CASSPGFARDQYF. CDR3 DNA: TGTGCCAGCAGCCCAGGATTCGCCCGGGATCAGTACTTC.

The count of this clone is one. The chain couples TRBV25-1 to TRBJ1-4; 7 bases are a match to TRBD1. The CDR3 has 14 residues. The germline gives CDR1 MGHDK, CDR2 SYGVNS. V was clipped by 9 bases and J by 3 bases; unmatched bases: 7. As DNA, the CDR3 is TGTGCCAGTCGGCAGACAGGGTCTAATGAAAAACTGTTTTTT. Translating it yields CASRQTGSNEKLFF.

The table lists this clone with a few counts. V and J are TRBV10-3 and TRBJ1-1; 9 nucleotides align to TRBD1. The V and J ends lost 6 bases and 5 bases, in that order; junction bases with no gene match: 7. Germline assignment: CDR1 ENHRY and CDR2 SYGVKD. The CDR3 loop spans 14 amino acids. The CDR3 spells CAISRTGDLTEAFF. As DNA, the CDR3 is TGTGCCATCAGCCGGACAGGGGACTTAACTGAAGCTTTCTTT.

V gene TRBV7-9 combines with J gene TRBJ2-1; the D gene is possibly TRBD2 (6 bases). Trimming stripped 5 bases from V and 4 bases from J, with 15 bases between. The CDR3 spans 15 residues. Germline V CDR1 and CDR2: SEHNR, FQNEAQ (reference sequence). In nucleotides, the CDR3 is TGTGCCAGCAGCCCCCCGGGACTTCTTTACAATGAGCAGTTCTTC. Translation gives CASSPPGLLYNEQFF.

This rearrangement joins TRBV6-6 to TRBJ2-5, with a tentative D call TRBD2 (7 bases). Germline V gene lookup returns CDR1 MNHNY and CDR2 SVGAGI (reference sequence). The CDR3 is 15 residues long. Trimming pared 5 bases from V and 5 bases from J, leaving 18 bases between. CDR3 sequence (DNA): TGTGCCAGCAGTCCACCCGGAAGGGGGGGGGAGACCCAGTACTTC. Translated: CASSPPGRGGETQYF.

This clone was picked up a small number of times. The CDR3 spells CASSLTGVRPYNEQFF. Written as DNA, the CDR3 is TGCGCCAGCAGCTTAACAGGGGTTCGCCCCTACAATGAGCAGTTCTTC. The V call is TRBV5-1, the J call TRBJ2-1, with TRBD1 matching over 7 bases. Germline assignment: CDR1 SGHRS and CDR2 YFSETQ. The CDR3 contains 16 residues. V gave up 2 bases and J gave up 2 bases; unmatched junction bases: 7. The variable domain in full, completed from reference TRBV5-1 and TRBJ2-1, reads KAGVTQTPRYLIKTRGQQVTLSCSPISGHRSVSWYQQTPGQGLQFLFEYFSETQRNKGNFPGRFSGRQFSNSRSEMNVSTLELGDSALYLCASSLTGVRPYNEQFFGPGTRLTVL.

The rearrangement links TRBV19 to TRBJ2-7; 9 bases align to TRBD2. This CDR3 has 15 amino acids. From germline, CDR1 is LNHDA and CDR2 SQIVND (reference sequence). With V trimmed by 6 bases and J by 1 base, 7 bases remained unmatched. The chain's CDR3 is CASRKSSGTSYEQYF. The CDR3 DNA reads as TGTGCCAGTAGGAAATCTAGCGGGACGTCCTACGAGCAGTACTTC.